This T cell receptor (beta chain) was recovered during a study of T cells after yellow fever vaccination. Study background: Libraries from low-cell-number fractions were prepared with the SMART-Seq v4 Ultra Low Input RNA kit.

From the 5' RACE reads, TCRdb called clonotypes with MiXCR, one entry per CDR3 protein. The table records 450,000 to 650,000 distinct CDR3 sequences, 21% of them present only once. Germline V gives CDR1 LNHDA, CDR2 SQIVND (reference sequence). V was clipped by 0 bases and J by 5 bases, with 7 bases between them. The CDR3 totals 13 residues. Source: PBMCs, taken less than 25 days after the first yellow fever vaccination. This chain uses TRBV19 with TRBJ1-2; D call uncertain. This TCR was recovered from a man aged 18 to 30 who received the YFV17D yellow fever vaccine. CDR3 in amino acids: CASSIEGKYGYTF. The CDR3 coding sequence is TGTGCCAGTAGTATAGAGGGAAAGTATGGCTACACCTTC. The full variable domain, rest sourced from reference TRBV19 and TRBJ1-2, is DGGITQSPKYLFRKEGQNVTLSCEQNLNHDAMYWYRQDPGQGLRLIYYSQIVNDFQKGDIAEGYSVSREKKESFPLTVTSAQKNPTAFYLCASSIEGKYGYTFGSGTRLTVV.